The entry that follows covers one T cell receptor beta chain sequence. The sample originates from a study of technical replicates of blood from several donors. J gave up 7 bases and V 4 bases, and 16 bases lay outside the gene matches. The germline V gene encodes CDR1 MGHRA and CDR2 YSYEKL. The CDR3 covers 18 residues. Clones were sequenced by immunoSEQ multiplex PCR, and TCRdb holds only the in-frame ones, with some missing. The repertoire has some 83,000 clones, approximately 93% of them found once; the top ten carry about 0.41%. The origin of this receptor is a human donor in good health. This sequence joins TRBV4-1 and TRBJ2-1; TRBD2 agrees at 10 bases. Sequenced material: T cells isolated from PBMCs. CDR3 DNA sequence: TGCGCCAGCAGCCCCCTAAGGACTAGCGGATACCTCGTAAATGAGCAGTTCTTC. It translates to CASSPLRTSGYLVNEQFF.